This passage covers 26 T cell receptor beta chains from one sample sequenced in a study of blood T cell repertoires in COVID-19. Sequencing used immunoSEQ multiplex PCR; TCRdb keeps in-frame clones, though not all of them. The table has about 180,000 clones, approximately 85% seen once. The sequencing sample was made of PBMCs or T cells enriched from blood (not recorded which). The receptors derive from a woman aged 18-35 years who had recovered from COVID-19.

The rearrangement links TRBV10-3 to TRBJ2-3; 10 bases agree with TRBD2. Germline trimming cut 2 bases from V and 7 bases from J; bases unmatched to any gene: 9. The CDR3 extends over 16 amino acids. Germline V CDR1 and CDR2: ENHRY, SYGVKD. In DNA, the CDR3 is TGTGCCATCAGTGAGGGACTAGCGGTGTTGGGGTATACGCAGTATTTT. It codes for CAISEGLAVLGYTQYF.

This chain joins TRBV19 and TRBJ2-7, with 12 bases that match TRBD2. CDR1 is LNHDA, CDR2 SQIVND, per germline (reference sequence). Trimming cost V 7 bases and J 4 bases; bases outside gene matches: 11. CDR3 length: 16 amino acids. The chain's CDR3 is CASTFKLTSGSYEQYF. The DNA for the CDR3 is TGTGCCAGTACTTTTAAGTTGACTAGCGGGAGTTACGAGCAGTACTTC.

The table lists this clone with a few counts. The CDR3 nucleotides read TGTGCCAGCAGTTTCGACAGAACAGATACGCAGTATTTT. Its translation: CASSFDRTDTQYF. J is TRBJ2-3 and V is TRBV28; a possible D gene is TRBD1 (5 bases). Germline V gene lookup returns CDR1 MDHEN and CDR2 SYDVKM. The ends were cut back, 3 bases at V and 3 bases at J, with 7 bases in the middle. There are 13 residues in the CDR3.

The chain combines TRBV11-2 with TRBJ2-7; tentatively, D is TRBD2 (5 bases). Trimming removed 2 bases from V and 1 base from J, with 15 bases in between. The germline CDR1 and CDR2 sequences are SGHAT and FQNNGV. The CDR3 spans 16 residues. The CDR3 nucleotides read TGTGCCAGCAGCTTATTAGCCGCGGGCGATTCCTACGAGCAGTACTTC. Protein product: CASSLLAAGDSYEQYF.

The CDR3 loop is CASSIGTGSAKNIQYF. In DNA form, the CDR3 reads TGTGCCAGTAGTATTGGGACAGGGTCGGCCAAAAACATTCAGTACTTC. The V and J genes are TRBV19 and TRBJ2-4; 9 bases agree with TRBD1. The germline gives CDR1 LNHDA, CDR2 SQIVND (reference sequence). V trimming: 3 bases; J trimming: 1 base; junction bases outside the gene matches: 4. The CDR3 has 16 amino acids. Using reference TRBV19 and TRBJ2-4 for the parts outside the CDR3, the full variable domain is DGGITQSPKYLFRKEGQNVTLSCEQNLNHDAMYWYRQDPGQGLRLIYYSQIVNDFQKGDIAEGYSVSREKKESFPLTVTSAQKNPTAFYLCASSIGTGSAKNIQYFGAGTRLSVL.

DNA for the CDR3: TGTGCCAGCAGTGTCGGGGATACGCAGTATTTT. Translation gives CASSVGDTQYF. The chain employs TRBV25-1 and TRBJ2-3; D gene uncertain. V was trimmed by 4 bases and J by 6 bases, leaving 5 bases between them. The CDR3 has 11 residues. The germline CDR1 and CDR2 sequences are MGHDK and SYGVNS.

The chain joins TRBV5-4 to TRBJ2-5; 7 bases are shared with TRBD1. Germline V lookup: CDR1 SGHNT, CDR2 YYREEE (reference sequence). CDR3 length: 15 residues. The junction had 9 bases not matched to a gene; V was cut back by 2 bases and J by 5 bases. The CDR3, as DNA: TGTGCCAGCAGCTTCACCAGGGGGTCTTTGGAGACCCAGTACTTC. Translating it yields CASSFTRGSLETQYF.

This chain links TRBV6-5 with TRBJ1-5; weak D call: TRBD1 (6 bases). Trimming pared 2 bases from V and 4 bases from J, leaving 9 bases between. The CDR3 contains 14 residues. The germline V gene has CDR1 MNHEY and CDR2 SVGAGI. CDR3 sequence (DNA): TGTGCCAGCAGTTACGGGGGCGGGAATCAGCCCCAGCATTTT. Protein: CASSYGGGNQPQHF.

The CDR3 DNA follows: TGTGCCAGCAGCCAAGAAGGGACTAGCGGGGCCCACTACAATGAGCAGTTCTTC. It is translated as CASSQEGTSGAHYNEQFF. This chain links TRBV3-1 (or the pseudogene TRBV3-2) with TRBJ2-1, with 13 bases identical to TRBD2. The CDR3 has 18 residues. J was trimmed by 3 bases and V by 0 bases; bases with no gene match: 5. In germline, CDR1 is LGHDT, CDR2 YNNKEL (reference sequence).

CDR3 residues: CASSSRPGDTEAFF. The CDR3 nucleotides read TGTGCCAGCAGCTCTAGGCCCGGGGACACTGAAGCTTTCTTT. The rearrangement uses TRBV7-2 and TRBJ1-1; D not resolved. Germline CDR1 reads SGHTA; CDR2 reads FQGNSA. This CDR3 spans 14 amino acids. V was shortened by 4 bases and J by 3 bases, with 12 bases between the two germline ends.

The rearrangement uses TRBV24-1 and TRBJ1-2; D is unresolved. Germline loops: CDR1 KGHDR, CDR2 SFDVKD. The CDR3 is 14 residues long. V shed 3 bases and J shed 5 bases, with 12 bases lying between them. As DNA, the CDR3 is TGTGCCACCAGTGATCAGCGGATTCAGTATGGCTACACCTTC. Its protein product is CATSDQRIQYGYTF.

The count of this clone is one. The rearrangement joins TRBV29-1 to TRBJ2-1; 10 bases match TRBD2. Germline V gene lookup returns CDR1 SQVTM and CDR2 ANQGSEA. This CDR3 comprises 16 residues. CDR3 protein: CTVESGGARSYNEQFF. As DNA, the CDR3 is TGCACTGTTGAAAGCGGGGGGGCTCGGTCCTACAATGAGCAGTTCTTC.

This clone appeared a few times. V and J are TRBV9 and TRBJ2-1, with 11 bases fitting TRBD2. V was pared by 0 bases and J by 3 bases, with 2 bases of the junction left unmatched. The CDR3 length is 16 residues. CDR1 is SGDLS and CDR2 is YYNGEE in the germline V gene. The CDR3 sequence is CASSVGLAGYYNEQFF. CDR3 nucleotides: TGTGCCAGCAGCGTAGGACTAGCGGGATACTACAATGAGCAGTTCTTC.

The V call is TRBV24-1, the J call TRBJ2-2; 7 bases agree with TRBD1. CDR1 KGHDR and CDR2 SFDVKD come from the germline V gene. The CDR3 extends over 16 amino acids. The trim removed 0 bases at V and 4 bases at J, leaving 4 bases unmatched. CDR3 in amino acids: CATSDLVGQTTGELFF. The CDR3 DNA sequence: TGTGCCACCAGTGATTTGGTGGGACAGACCACCGGGGAGCTGTTTTTT.

The table lists this clone with a count of one. The rearrangement uses TRBV27 and TRBJ2-5; no clear D. Germline V gene sequence: CDR1 MNHEY, CDR2 SMNVEV (reference sequence). There are 14 residues in the CDR3. V was clipped by 2 bases and J by 2 bases, with 9 bases between them. CDR3 amino acids: CASSLVGAQETQYF. The CDR3 DNA reads as TGTGCCAGCAGTTTAGTTGGTGCGCAAGAGACCCAGTACTTC.

This clone was detected only once. This chain links TRBV19 with TRBJ2-6; perhaps TRBD1 as D (7 bases). This CDR3 region has 18 residues. V lost 9 bases and J 0 bases, leaving 21 bases between the germline ends. Germline V gives CDR1 LNHDA, CDR2 SQIVND (reference sequence). Here the CDR3 reads CASEDYAGGSSGANVLTF. CDR3 in DNA: TGTGCCAGCGAGGACTATGCAGGGGGATCCTCTGGGGCCAACGTCCTGACTTTC.

V usage is TRBV19 and J usage is TRBJ1-5, with a possible D match to TRBD1 (5 bases). Germline CDR1 LNHDA, CDR2 SQIVND (reference sequence). Trimming shortened V by 0 bases and J by 5 bases, and 17 bases separated the two germline ends. This CDR3 has 17 residues. Here the CDR3 reads CASSIDTSGGDHQPQHF. DNA of the CDR3: TGTGCCAGTAGTATAGATACTAGTGGGGGGGATCATCAGCCCCAGCATTTT.

The chain links TRBV19 to TRBJ1-5; D unclear. V was clipped by 7 bases and J by 2 bases, with 15 bases between them. Germline V gene lookup returns CDR1 LNHDA and CDR2 SQIVND (reference sequence). The CDR3 contains 15 residues. The CDR3 DNA follows: TGTGCCAGTACCCCCGGGTACCATGGCAATCAGCCCCAGCATTTT. It translates to CASTPGYHGNQPQHF.

V gene TRBV6-2 or TRBV6-3 combines with J gene TRBJ2-7, with unresolved D. This CDR3 region has 12 residues. The ends were cut back, 2 bases at V and 8 bases at J, with 10 bases in the middle. Germline V lookup: CDR1 MNHEY, CDR2 SVGEGT. The CDR3 region has the DNA TGTGCCAGCAGTTACGAACCGAGCCAGCAGTACTTC. This encodes CASSYEPSQQYF.

This clone was found a few times. The rearrangement joins TRBV4-1 to TRBJ1-3; D gene ambiguous. This CDR3 is built from 17 residues. V lost 2 bases, J lost 0 bases, and 14 bases lay in between. Germline CDR1 and CDR2: MGHRA and YSYEKL. DNA of the CDR3: TGCGCCAGCAGCCAATACCCCAGCGGTAACTCTGGAAACACCATATATTTT. It yields the protein CASSQYPSGNSGNTIYF.

The chain joins TRBV11-2 to TRBJ1-6, with a weak D call TRBD1 (6 bases). The CDR3 is 13 residues long. Trimming took 5 bases from V and 9 from J, leaving 11 bases between them. The germline CDR1 and CDR2 sequences are SGHAT and FQNNGV. The CDR3 spells CASSGGRGSPLHF. The CDR3 nucleotides are TGTGCCAGCAGCGGGGGCAGGGGTTCACCCCTCCACTTT.

CDR3 residues: CASSLVGGYGYTF. CDR3 DNA sequence: TGTGCCAGCAGCTTAGTCGGGGGCTATGGCTACACCTTC. The chain recombines TRBV7-2 with TRBJ1-2; D is possibly TRBD1 (5 bases). This CDR3 comprises 13 residues. Germline loops: CDR1 SGHTA, CDR2 FQGNSA. V lost 1 base, J lost 4 bases, and 7 bases lay in between.

The V call is TRBV2, the J call TRBJ2-2; 9 bases align to TRBD2. The germline V gene encodes CDR1 SNHLY and CDR2 FYNNEI. This CDR3 spans 15 amino acids. Unmatched junction bases numbered 6, after V lost 5 bases and J lost 5 bases. The chain's CDR3 is CASSLRAGGTGELFF. CDR3 DNA: TGTGCCAGCAGTCTCAGAGCGGGAGGAACCGGGGAGCTGTTTTTT. The full variable domain, its missing parts supplied by reference TRBV2 and TRBJ2-2, is EPEVTQTPSHQVTQMGQEVILRCVPISNHLYFYWYRQILGQKVEFLVSFYNNEISEKSEIFDDQFSVERPDGSNFTLKIRSTKLEDSAMYFCASSLRAGGTGELFFGEGSRLTVL.

This rearrangement joins TRBV28 to TRBJ1-4; D remains ambiguous. This CDR3 region has 13 residues. Per the germline V gene, CDR1 is MDHEN and CDR2 is SYDVKM. Trimming left V 10 bases short and J 0 bases short, with 9 bases between. The CDR3 reads CATASATNEKLFF. In DNA, the CDR3 is TGTGCCACCGCGAGTGCAACTAATGAAAAACTGTTTTTT.

The chain combines TRBV12-3 or TRBV12-4 with TRBJ1-2; D is unresolved. CDR3 size: 13 residues. V was shortened by 7 bases and J by 9 bases, with 18 bases between the two germline ends. CDR3 loop: CASNLTPQASYTF. The CDR3 nucleotides read TGTGCCAGCAATCTGACGCCGCAGGCTAGCTACACCTTC.

The chain recombines TRBV9 with TRBJ1-6; TRBD1 agrees at 7 bases. V dropped 3 bases and J dropped 10; count of bases not matched to a gene: 10. Looked up from germline, CDR1 is SGDLS and CDR2 is YYNGEE. The length of the CDR3 is 15 residues. DNA of the CDR3: TGTGCCAGCAGCGCCGACCTTGACAGGGACTCACCCCTCCACTTT. This codes for CASSADLDRDSPLHF.